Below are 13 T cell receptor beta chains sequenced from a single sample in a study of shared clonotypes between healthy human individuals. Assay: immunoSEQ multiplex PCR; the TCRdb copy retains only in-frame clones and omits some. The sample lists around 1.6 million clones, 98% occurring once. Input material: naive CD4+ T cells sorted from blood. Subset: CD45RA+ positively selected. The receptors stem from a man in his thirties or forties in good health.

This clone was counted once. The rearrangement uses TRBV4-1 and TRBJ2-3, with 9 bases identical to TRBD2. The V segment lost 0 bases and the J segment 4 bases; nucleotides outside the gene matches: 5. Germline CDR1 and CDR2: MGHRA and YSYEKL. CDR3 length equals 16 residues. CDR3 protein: CASSQEVSGSADTQYF. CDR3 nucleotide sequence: TGCGCCAGCAGCCAAGAGGTTAGCGGGAGCGCAGATACGCAGTATTTT.

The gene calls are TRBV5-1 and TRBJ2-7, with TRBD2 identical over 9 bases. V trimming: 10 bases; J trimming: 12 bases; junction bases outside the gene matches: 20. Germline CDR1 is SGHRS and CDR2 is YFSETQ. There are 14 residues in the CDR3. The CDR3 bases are TGCGCCTCACAGGGGACGGCTAGCGGGACCGATTGGTACTTC. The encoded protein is CASQGTASGTDWYF. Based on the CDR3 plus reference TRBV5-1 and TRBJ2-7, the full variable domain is KAGVTQTPRYLIKTRGQQVTLSCSPISGHRSVSWYQQTPGQGLQFLFEYFSETQRNKGNFPGRFSGRQFSNSRSEMNVSTLELGDSALYLCASQGTASGTDWYFGPGTRLTVT.

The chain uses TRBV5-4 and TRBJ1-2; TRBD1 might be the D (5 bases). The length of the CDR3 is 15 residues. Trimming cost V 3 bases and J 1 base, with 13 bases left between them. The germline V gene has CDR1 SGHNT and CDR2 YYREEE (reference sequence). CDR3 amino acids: CASSSLKGFNYGYTF. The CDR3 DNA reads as TGTGCCAGCAGCTCCCTAAAGGGGTTTAACTATGGCTACACCTTC. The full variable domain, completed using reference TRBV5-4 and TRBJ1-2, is ETGVTQSPTHLIKTRGQQVTLRCSSQSGHNTVSWYQQALGQGPQFIFQYYREEENGRGNFPPRFSGLQFPNYSSELNVNALELDDSALYLCASSSLKGFNYGYTFGSGTRLTVV.

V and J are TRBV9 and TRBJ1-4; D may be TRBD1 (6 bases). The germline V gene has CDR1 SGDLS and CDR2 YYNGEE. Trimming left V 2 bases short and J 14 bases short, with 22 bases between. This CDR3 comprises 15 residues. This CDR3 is CASSVGWDTGRGLFF. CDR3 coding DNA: TGTGCCAGCAGCGTGGGTTGGGACACAGGTAGGGGGCTGTTTTTT.

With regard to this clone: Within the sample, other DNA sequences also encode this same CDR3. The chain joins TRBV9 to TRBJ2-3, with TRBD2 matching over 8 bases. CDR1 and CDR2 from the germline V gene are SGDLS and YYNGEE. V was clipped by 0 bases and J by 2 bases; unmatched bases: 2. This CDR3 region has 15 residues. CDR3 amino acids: CASSVEGLATDTQYF. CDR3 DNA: TGTGCCAGCAGCGTAGAAGGACTAGCCACAGATACGCAGTATTTT.

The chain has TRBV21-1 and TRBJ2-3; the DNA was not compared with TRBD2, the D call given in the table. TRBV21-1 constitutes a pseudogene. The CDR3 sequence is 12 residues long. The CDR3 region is CASSPVTDTQYF. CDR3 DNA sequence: TGTGCCAGCAGTCCCGTTACAGATACGCAGTATTTT.

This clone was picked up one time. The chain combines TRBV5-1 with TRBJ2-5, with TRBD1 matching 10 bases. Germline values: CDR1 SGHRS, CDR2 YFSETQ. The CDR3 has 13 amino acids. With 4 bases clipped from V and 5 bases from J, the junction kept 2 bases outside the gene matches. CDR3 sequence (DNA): TGCGCCAGCAGCATGGGACAGGGGGAGACCCAGTACTTC. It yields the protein CASSMGQGETQYF. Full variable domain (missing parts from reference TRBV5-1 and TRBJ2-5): KAGVTQTPRYLIKTRGQQVTLSCSPISGHRSVSWYQQTPGQGLQFLFEYFSETQRNKGNFPGRFSGRQFSNSRSEMNVSTLELGDSALYLCASSMGQGETQYFGPGTRLLVL.

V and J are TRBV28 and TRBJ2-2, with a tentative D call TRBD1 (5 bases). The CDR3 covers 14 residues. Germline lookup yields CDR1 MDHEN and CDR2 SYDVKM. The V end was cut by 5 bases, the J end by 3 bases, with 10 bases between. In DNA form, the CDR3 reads TGTGCCAGCAGTAGGTCAGGGTACACCGGGGAGCTGTTTTTT. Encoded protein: CASSRSGYTGELFF.

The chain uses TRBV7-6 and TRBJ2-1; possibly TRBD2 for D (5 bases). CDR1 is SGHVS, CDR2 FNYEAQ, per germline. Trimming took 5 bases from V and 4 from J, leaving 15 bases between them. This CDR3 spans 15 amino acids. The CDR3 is CASSATERTYNEQFF. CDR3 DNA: TGTGCCAGCAGCGCGACTGAGAGGACTTACAATGAGCAGTTCTTC.

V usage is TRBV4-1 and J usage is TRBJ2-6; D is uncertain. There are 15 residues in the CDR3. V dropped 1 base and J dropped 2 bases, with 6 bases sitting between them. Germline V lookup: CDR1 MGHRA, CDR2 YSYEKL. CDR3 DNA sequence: TGCGCCAGCAGCCAAGGGCAGACTGGGGCCAACGTCCTGACTTTC. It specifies CASSQGQTGANVLTF.

The CDR3 nucleotides read TGTGCCAGCAGTTTGCTAGCTTCGGACGAGCAGTACTTC. As protein: CASSLLASDEQYF. The chain is built from TRBV28 and TRBJ2-7, with D perhaps matching TRBD2 (5 bases). V lost 3 bases, J lost 5 bases, and 11 bases lay in between. This CDR3 contains 13 residues. Germline V gene lookup returns CDR1 MDHEN and CDR2 SYDVKM.

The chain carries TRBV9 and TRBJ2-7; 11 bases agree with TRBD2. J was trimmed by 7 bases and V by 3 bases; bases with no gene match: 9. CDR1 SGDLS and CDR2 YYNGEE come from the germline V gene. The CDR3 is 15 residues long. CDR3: CASSEIAGGFGEQYF. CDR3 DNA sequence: TGTGCCAGCAGCGAAATAGCGGGAGGGTTTGGGGAGCAGTACTTC. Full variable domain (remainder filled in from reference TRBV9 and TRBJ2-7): DSGVTQTPKHLITATGQRVTLRCSPRSGDLSVYWYQQSLDQGLQFLIQYYNGEERAKGNILERFSAQQFPDLHSELNLSSLELGDSALYFCASSEIAGGFGEQYFGPGTRLTVT.

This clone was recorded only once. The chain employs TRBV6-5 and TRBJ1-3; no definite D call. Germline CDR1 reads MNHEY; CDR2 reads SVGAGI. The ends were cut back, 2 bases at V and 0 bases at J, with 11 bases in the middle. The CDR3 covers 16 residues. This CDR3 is CASSYAPGFSGNTIYF. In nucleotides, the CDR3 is TGTGCCAGCAGTTACGCTCCGGGTTTCTCTGGAAACACCATATATTTT.